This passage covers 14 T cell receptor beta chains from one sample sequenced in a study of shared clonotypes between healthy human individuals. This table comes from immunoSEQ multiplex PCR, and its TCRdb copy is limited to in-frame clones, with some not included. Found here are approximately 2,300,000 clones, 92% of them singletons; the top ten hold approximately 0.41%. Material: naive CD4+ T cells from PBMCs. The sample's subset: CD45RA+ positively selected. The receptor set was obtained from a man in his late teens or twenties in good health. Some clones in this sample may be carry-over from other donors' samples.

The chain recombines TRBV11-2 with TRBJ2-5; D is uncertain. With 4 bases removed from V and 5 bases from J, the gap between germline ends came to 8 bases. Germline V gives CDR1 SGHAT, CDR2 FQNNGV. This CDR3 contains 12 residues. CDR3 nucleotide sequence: TGTGCCAGCAGCTCCTCTAGGGAGACCCAGTACTTC. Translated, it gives CASSSSRETQYF.

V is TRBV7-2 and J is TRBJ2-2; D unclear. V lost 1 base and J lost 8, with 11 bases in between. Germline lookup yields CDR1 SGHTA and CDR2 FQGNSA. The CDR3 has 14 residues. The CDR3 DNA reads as TGTGCCAGCAGCTTAGGTCTTTCTGGGGGGGAGCTGTTTTTT. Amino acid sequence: CASSLGLSGGELFF.

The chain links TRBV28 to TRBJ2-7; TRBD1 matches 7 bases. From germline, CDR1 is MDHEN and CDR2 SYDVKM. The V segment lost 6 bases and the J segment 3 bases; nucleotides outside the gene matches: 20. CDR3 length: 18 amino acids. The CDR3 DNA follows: TGTGCCAGCAGCAAAATAGCCACAGGGGTAAGGGGTAGCTACGAGCAGTACTTC. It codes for CASSKIATGVRGSYEQYF.

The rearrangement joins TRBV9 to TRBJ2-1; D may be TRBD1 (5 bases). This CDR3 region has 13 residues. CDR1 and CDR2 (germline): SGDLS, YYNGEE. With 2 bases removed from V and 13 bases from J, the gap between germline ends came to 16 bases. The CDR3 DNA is TGTGCCAGCAGCGTCACCTCAGGGATTGTCCAGTTCTTC. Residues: CASSVTSGIVQFF.

The CDR3 nucleotides are TGTGCCAGCAGCCCGACCCAGGACAGGGGGCGCGAAGCTTTCTTT. As protein: CASSPTQDRGREAFF. The genes are TRBV9 and TRBJ1-1, with 11 positions matching TRBD1. The CDR3 has 15 residues. V lost 4 bases to trimming and J lost 8 bases; unmatched junction nucleotides: 10. Germline V lookup: CDR1 SGDLS, CDR2 YYNGEE.

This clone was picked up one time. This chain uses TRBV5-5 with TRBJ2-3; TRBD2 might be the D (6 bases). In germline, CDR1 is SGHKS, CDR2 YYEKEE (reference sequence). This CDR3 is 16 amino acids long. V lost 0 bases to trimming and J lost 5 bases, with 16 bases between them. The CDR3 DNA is TGTGCCAGCAGCTTGGCCGGAAGACCGCGGGGAGATACGCAGTATTTT. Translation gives CASSLAGRPRGDTQYF.

The CDR3 bases are TGCAGCGCCATGACAGGGGGAGGCCTCGGAAACACCATATATTTT. This translates into CSAMTGGGLGNTIYF. This chain uses TRBV29-1 with TRBJ1-3; 9 nucleotides agree with TRBD1. From germline, CDR1 is SQVTM and CDR2 ANQGSEA. V lost 7 bases, J lost 4 bases, and 11 bases stayed unmatched. This CDR3 has 15 amino acids.

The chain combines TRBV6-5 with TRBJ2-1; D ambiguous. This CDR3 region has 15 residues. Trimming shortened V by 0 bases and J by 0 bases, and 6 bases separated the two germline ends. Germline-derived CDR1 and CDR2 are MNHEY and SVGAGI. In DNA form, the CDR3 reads TGTGCCAGCAGTTACTCGGTAGGCTCCTACAATGAGCAGTTCTTC. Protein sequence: CASSYSVGSYNEQFF.

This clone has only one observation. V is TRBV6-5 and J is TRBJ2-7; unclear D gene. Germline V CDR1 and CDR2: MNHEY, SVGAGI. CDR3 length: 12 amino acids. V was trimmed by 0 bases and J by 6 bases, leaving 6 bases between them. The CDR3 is CASSYSRREQYF. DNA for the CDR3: TGTGCCAGCAGTTACTCCCGCCGCGAGCAGTACTTC.

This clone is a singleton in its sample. Written as DNA, the CDR3 is TGCGCCAGCAGCTTGGGTCCAGAGCCTACGTACAATGAGCAGTTCTTC. This translates into CASSLGPEPTYNEQFF. V and J are TRBV5-1 and TRBJ2-1, with no clear D. The CDR3 runs 16 residues. Between the trimmed V and J ends, which lost 0 bases and 4 bases, there was a span of 14 bases. Per germline, CDR1 SGHRS and CDR2 YFSETQ. Filled out from reference TRBV5-1 and TRBJ2-1, the complete variable domain reads KAGVTQTPRYLIKTRGQQVTLSCSPISGHRSVSWYQQTPGQGLQFLFEYFSETQRNKGNFPGRFSGRQFSNSRSEMNVSTLELGDSALYLCASSLGPEPTYNEQFFGPGTRLTVL.

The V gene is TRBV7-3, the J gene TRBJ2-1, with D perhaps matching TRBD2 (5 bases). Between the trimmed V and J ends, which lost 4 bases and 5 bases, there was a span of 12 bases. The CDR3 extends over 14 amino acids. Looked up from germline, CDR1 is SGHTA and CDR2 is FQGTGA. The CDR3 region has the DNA TGTGCCAGCAGCTCCGGACTGGGGAACAATGAGCAGTTCTTC. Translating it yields CASSSGLGNNEQFF. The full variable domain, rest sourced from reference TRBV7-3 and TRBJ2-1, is GAGVSQTPSNKVTEKGKYVELRCDPISGHTALYWYRQSLGQGPEFLIYFQGTGAADDSGLPNDRFFAVRPEGSVSTLKIQRTERGDSAVYLCASSSGLGNNEQFFGPGTRLTVL.

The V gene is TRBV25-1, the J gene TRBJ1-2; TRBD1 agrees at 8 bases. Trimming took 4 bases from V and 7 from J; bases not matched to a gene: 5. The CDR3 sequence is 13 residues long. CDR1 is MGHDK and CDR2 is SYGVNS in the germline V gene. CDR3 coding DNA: TGTGCCAGCAGTGGGGTTGACAGGGGTGGCTACACCTTC. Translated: CASSGVDRGGYTF.

CDR3 nucleotide sequence: TGTGCCAGTAGTATTAGCCAGGCGTCGGGCTACACCTTC. Protein: CASSISQASGYTF. The rearrangement joins TRBV19 to TRBJ1-2; D is undetermined. Germline CDR1 LNHDA, CDR2 SQIVND (reference sequence). The germline V and J ends were trimmed by 3 bases and 8 bases, with 13 bases remaining between them. The CDR3 is made up of 13 amino acids.

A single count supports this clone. CDR3 residues: CASVQGALAKNIQYF. The DNA of the CDR3 is TGTGCCAGCGTACAGGGGGCTCTAGCCAAAAACATTCAGTACTTC. The chain uses TRBV6-1 and TRBJ2-4; 9 bases fit TRBD1. The length of the CDR3 is 15 residues. V shed 8 bases, J shed 0 bases, and the junction held 5 bases outside the gene matches. Germline CDR1 MNHNS, CDR2 SASEGT.